This T cell receptor (beta chain) was captured by sequencing in a study of T cells in Graves' hyperthyroidism and ophthalmopathy. General study results and limits: The model identified upcoming ophthalmopathy a median around 7.1 months ahead of onset. In blood, most of the thyroid clonotypes expanded above 0.001 were also present.

TCR beta CDR3 region amplification was performed from RNA transcripts. The TCR CDR3 was amplified in a first-round RT-PCR using the HTBI primer set. TCRdb re-called the multiplex PCR reads through MiXCR, storing one row per CDR3 protein. The table shows under 350,000 distinct CDR3 sequences, with over 15% occurring only once. Uncontrolled infection, other autoimmune disease, pregnancy or lactation barred patients from enrollment. 9.5 to 10 ml fresh peripheral blood yielded the PBMCs. There are many counts of this clonotype. Its target is not known. The germline V gene has CDR1 DFQATT and CDR2 SNEGSKA (reference sequence). The V and J ends lost 6 bases and 4 bases respectively, with 13 bases between them. The CDR3 covers 13 residues.

The sample consisted of blood. The source of this sequence is a woman in her forties or fifties with Graves' hyperthyroidism. This sequence joins TRBV20-1 and TRBJ2-1; maybe TRBD2 (5 bases). The CDR3 nucleotides are TGCAGTGCCCATGATGAGGGTTACAATGAGCAGTTCTTC. Translated, it gives CSAHDEGYNEQFF.